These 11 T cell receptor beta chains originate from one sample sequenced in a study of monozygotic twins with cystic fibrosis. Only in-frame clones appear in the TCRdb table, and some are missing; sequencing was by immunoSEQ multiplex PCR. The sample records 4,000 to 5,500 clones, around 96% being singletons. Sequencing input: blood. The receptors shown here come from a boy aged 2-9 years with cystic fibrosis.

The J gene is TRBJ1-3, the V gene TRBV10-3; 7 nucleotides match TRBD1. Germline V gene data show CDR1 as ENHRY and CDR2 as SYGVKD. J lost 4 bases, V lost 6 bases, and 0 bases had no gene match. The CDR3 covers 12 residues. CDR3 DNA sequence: TGTGCCATCAGGACAGGGGGAAACACCATATATTTT. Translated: CAIRTGGNTIYF.

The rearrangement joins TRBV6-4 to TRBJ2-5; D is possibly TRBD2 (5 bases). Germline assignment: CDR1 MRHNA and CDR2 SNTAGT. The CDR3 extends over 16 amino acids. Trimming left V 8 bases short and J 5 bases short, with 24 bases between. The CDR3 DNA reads TGTGCCAGCCTCCGCCCGCATCCCGGAGGTGGGGAGACCCAGTACTTC. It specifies CASLRPHPGGGETQYF.

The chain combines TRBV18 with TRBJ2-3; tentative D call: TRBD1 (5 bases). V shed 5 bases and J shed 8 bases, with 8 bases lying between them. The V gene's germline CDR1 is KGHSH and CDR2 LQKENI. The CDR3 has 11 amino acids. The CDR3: CASSGQGTQYF. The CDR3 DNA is TGTGCCAGCTCAGGCCAGGGTACGCAGTATTTT.

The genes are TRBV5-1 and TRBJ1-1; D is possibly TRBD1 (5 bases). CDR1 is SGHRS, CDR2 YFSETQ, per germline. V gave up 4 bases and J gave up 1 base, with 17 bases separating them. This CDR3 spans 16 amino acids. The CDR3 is CASSTSGSAENTEAFF. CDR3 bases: TGCGCCAGCAGCACCTCAGGGTCTGCCGAGAACACTGAAGCTTTCTTT.

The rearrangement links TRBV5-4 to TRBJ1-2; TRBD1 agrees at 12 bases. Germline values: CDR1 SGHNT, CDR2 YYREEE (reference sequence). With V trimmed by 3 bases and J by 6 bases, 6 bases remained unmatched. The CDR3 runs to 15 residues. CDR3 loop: CASSWDRGPRNGYTF. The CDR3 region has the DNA TGTGCCAGCAGCTGGGACAGGGGGCCGAGGAATGGCTACACCTTC.

The CDR3 DNA reads as TGCGCCAGCAGCTTCGGACAGGTTGGGACGACAGATACGCAGTATTTT. This translates into CASSFGQVGTTDTQYF. This chain links TRBV5-1 with TRBJ2-3; TRBD1 matches at 7 bases. The CDR3 contains 16 residues. Germline V gene sequence: CDR1 SGHRS, CDR2 YFSETQ. Trimming cost V 2 bases and J 3 bases; bases outside gene matches: 9.

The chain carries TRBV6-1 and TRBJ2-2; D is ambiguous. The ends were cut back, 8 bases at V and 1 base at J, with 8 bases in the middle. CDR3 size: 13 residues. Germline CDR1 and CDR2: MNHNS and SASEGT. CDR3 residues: CASFFGNTGELFF. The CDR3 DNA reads TGTGCCAGCTTCTTCGGGAACACCGGGGAGCTGTTTTTT.

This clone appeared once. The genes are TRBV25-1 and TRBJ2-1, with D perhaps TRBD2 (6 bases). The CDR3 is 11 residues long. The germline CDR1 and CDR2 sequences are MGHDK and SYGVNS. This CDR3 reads CAHGGYNEQFF. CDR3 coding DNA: TGTGCGCACGGGGGCTACAATGAGCAGTTCTTC.

The CDR3 here is CASSSTGYHTEAFF. As DNA, the CDR3 is TGTGCCAGCAGCTCAACAGGGTATCACACTGAAGCTTTCTTT. V is TRBV5-8 and J is TRBJ1-1; D may be TRBD1 (6 bases). This CDR3 has 14 residues. Trimming took 3 bases from V and 3 from J, leaving 12 bases between them. The germline CDR1 and CDR2 sequences are SGHTS and YDEGEE.

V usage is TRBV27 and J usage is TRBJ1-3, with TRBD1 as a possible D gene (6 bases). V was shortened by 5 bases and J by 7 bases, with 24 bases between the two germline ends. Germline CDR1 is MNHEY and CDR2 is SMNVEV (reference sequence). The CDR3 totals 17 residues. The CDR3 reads CASSPNRQVAGKNTIYF. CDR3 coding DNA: TGTGCCAGCAGTCCCAATCGACAGGTAGCCGGCAAGAACACCATATATTTT.

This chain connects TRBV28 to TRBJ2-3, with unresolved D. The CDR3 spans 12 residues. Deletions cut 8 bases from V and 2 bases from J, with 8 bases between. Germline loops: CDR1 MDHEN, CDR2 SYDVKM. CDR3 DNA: TGTGCCAGCGAAGAAAACACAGATACGCAGTATTTT. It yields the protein CASEENTDTQYF.